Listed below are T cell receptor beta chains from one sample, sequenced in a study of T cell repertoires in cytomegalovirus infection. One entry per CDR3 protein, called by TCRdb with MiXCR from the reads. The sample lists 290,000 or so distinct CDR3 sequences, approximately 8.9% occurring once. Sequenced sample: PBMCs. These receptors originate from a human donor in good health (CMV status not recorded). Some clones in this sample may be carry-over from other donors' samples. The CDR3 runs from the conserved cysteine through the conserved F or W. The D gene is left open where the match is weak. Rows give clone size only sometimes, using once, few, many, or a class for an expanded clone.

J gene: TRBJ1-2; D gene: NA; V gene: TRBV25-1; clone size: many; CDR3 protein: CASSDSPIYGYTF; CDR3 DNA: TGTGCCAGCAGTGACAGCCCCATCTATGGCTACACCTTC
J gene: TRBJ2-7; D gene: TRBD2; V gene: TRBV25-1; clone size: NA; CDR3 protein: CASSAGLAEPVEQYF; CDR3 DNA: TGTGCCAGCAGTGCGGGACTAGCGGAGCCCGTCGAGCAGTACTTC
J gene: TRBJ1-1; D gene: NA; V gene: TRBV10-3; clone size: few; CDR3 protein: CAILGQRNTEAFF; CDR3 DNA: TGTGCCATCTTGGGGCAGAGGAACACTGAAGCTTTCTTT
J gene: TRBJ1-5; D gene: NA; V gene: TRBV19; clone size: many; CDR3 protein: CAAGLVGGNQPQHF; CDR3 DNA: TGTGCCGCAGGGCTCGTGGGTGGCAATCAGCCCCAGCATTTT
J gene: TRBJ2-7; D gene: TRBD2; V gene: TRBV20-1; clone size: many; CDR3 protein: CSARGGDYLHEQYF; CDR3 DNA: TGCAGTGCTAGAGGAGGGGACTACTTGCACGAGCAGTACTTC
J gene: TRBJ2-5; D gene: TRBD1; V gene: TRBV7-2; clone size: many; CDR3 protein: CASSYDRVVAQYF; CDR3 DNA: TGTGCCAGCAGTTATGACAGGGTTGTGGCCCAGTACTTC
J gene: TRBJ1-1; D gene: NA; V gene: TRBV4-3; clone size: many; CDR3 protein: CASSHPGVGDTEAFF; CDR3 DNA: TGCGCCAGCAGCCATCCAGGGGTTGGGGACACTGAAGCTTTCTTT
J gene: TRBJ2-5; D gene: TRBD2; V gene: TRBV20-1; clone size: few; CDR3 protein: CSALDPRGLQETQYF; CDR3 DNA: TGCAGTGCTTTAGATCCCCGGGGACTACAAGAGACCCAGTACTTC
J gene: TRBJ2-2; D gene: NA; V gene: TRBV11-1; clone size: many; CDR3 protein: CASSLTRTGELFF; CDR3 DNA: TGTGCCAGCAGCTTAACCCGTACCGGGGAGCTGTTTTTT
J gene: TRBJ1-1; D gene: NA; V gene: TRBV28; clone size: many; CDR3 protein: CASTAGGRVTEAFF; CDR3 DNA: TGTGCCAGCACCGCTGGGGGCAGGGTCACTGAAGCTTTCTTT
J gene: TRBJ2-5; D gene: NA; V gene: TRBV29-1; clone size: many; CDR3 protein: CSVDRGQETQYF; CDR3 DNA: TGCAGCGTTGACCGGGGTCAAGAGACCCAGTACTTC
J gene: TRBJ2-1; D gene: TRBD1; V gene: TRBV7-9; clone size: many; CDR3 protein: CASSHPGQGIHEQFF; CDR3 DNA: TGTGCCAGCAGCCACCCGGGACAGGGGATACATGAGCAGTTCTTC
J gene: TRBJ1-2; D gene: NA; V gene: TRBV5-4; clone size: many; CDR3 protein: CASSSGKRGTNYGYTF; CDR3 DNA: TGTGCCAGCAGCTCCGGTAAAAGGGGAACTAACTATGGCTACACCTTC
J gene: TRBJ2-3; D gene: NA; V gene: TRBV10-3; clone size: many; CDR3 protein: CAISDNRATDTQYF; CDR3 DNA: TGTGCCATCAGTGACAACAGGGCCACAGATACGCAGTATTTT
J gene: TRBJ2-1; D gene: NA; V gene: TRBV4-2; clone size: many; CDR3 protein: CASSQPGAVNEQFF; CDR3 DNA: TGTGCCAGCAGCCAACCGGGAGCCGTCAATGAGCAGTTCTTC
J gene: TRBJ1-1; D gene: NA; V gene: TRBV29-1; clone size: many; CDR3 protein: CSAGGVRGGYTEAFF; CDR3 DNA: TGCAGCGCTGGGGGTGTTAGGGGAGGGTACACTGAAGCTTTCTTT
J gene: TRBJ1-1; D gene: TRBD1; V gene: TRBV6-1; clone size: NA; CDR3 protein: CASSEGETGRALNTEAFF; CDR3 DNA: TGTGCCAGCAGTGAAGGAGAGACAGGGAGAGCCTTGAACACTGAAGCTTTCTTT
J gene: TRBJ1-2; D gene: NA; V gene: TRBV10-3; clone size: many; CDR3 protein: CAISENGYGYTF; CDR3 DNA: TGTGCCATCAGTGAGAACGGCTATGGCTACACCTTC
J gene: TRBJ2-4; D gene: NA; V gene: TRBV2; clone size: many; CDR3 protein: CATIGQPAKNIQYF; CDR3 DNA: TGTGCCACCATAGGACAGCCAGCCAAAAACATTCAGTACTTC
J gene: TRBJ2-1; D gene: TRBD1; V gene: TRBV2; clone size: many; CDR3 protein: CASSEWGQGRNEQFF; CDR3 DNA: TGTGCCAGCAGTGAATGGGGACAGGGGAGGAATGAGCAGTTCTTC
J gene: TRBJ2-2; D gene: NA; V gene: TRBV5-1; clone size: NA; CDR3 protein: CASSLGHTNTGELFF; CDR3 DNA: TGCGCCAGCAGCTTGGGACATACGAACACCGGGGAGCTGTTTTTT
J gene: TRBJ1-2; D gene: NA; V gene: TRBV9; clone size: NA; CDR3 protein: CASSPTLDRGGPVGYTF; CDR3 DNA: TGTGCCAGCAGCCCCACTCTCGACCGGGGAGGACCAGTTGGCTACACCTTC
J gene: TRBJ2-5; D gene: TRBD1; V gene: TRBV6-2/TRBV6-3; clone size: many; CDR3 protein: CASSYSGQGVETQYF; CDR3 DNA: TGTGCCAGCAGTTATTCCGGACAGGGCGTAGAGACCCAGTACTTC
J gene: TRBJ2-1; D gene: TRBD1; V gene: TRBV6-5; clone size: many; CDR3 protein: CASSYPLGTGRYEQFF; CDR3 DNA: TGTGCCAGCAGTTACCCTTTGGGGACAGGTCGCTATGAGCAGTTCTTC
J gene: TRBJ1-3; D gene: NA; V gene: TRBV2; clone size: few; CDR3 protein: CASSERAGSGNTIYF; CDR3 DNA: TGTGCCAGCAGTGAGCGCGCAGGCTCTGGAAACACCATATATTTT
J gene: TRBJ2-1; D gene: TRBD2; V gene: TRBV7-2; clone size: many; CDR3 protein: CASSSASGGSYNEQFF; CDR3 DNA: TGTGCCAGCAGCTCAGCTAGCGGGGGGTCTTACAATGAGCAGTTCTTC
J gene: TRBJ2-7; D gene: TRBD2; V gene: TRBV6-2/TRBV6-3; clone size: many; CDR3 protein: CASSRTSGGLYEQYF; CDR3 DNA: TGTGCCAGCAGTCGGACTAGCGGGGGACTCTACGAGCAGTACTTC
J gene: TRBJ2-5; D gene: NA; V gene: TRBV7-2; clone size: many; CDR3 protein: CASSLDGGWETQYF; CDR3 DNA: TGTGCCAGCAGCTTAGATGGGGGCTGGGAGACCCAGTACTTC
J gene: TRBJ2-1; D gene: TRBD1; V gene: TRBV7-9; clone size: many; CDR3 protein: CASSLGTANYNEQFF; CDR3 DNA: TGTGCCAGCAGCTTGGGGACAGCGAACTACAATGAGCAGTTCTTC
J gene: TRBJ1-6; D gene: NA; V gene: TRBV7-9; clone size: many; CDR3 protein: CASSWDRNSPLHF; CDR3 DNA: TGTGCCAGCAGTTGGGACCGAAATTCACCCCTCCACTTT
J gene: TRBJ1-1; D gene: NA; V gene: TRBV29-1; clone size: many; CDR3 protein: CSGRHRDVTEAFF; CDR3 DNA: TGCAGCGGGCGGCACAGGGACGTCACTGAAGCTTTCTTT
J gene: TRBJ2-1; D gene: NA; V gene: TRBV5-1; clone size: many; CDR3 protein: CASSPDRTVSYNEQFF; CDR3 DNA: TGCGCCAGCAGCCCCGACCGGACGGTGTCCTACAATGAGCAGTTCTTC
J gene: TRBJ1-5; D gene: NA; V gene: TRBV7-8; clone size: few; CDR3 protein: CASSSQSGNSNQPQHF; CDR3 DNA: TGTGCCAGCAGCTCCCAGTCAGGAAATAGCAATCAGCCCCAGCATTTT
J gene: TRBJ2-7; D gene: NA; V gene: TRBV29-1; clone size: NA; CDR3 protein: CSVEDNRGRAYEQYF; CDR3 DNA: TGCAGCGTTGAAGATAATAGGGGCAGAGCCTACGAGCAGTACTTC
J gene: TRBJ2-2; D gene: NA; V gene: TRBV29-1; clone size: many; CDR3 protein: CSVGGNANTGELFF; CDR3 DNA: TGCAGCGTTGGGGGCAACGCGAACACCGGGGAGCTGTTTTTT
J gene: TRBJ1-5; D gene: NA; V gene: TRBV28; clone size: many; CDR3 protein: CASSTLDRSNQPQHF; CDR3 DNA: TGTGCCAGCAGCACCTTAGACAGAAGCAATCAGCCCCAGCATTTT
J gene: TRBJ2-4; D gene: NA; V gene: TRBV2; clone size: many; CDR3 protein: CASSERPRLIQYF; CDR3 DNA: TGTGCCAGCAGTGAAAGGCCCCGGCTCATTCAGTACTTC
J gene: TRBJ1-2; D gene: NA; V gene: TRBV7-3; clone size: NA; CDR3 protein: CASSLNPGPYGYTF; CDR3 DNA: TGTGCCAGCAGCTTAAACCCAGGGCCCTATGGCTACACCTTC
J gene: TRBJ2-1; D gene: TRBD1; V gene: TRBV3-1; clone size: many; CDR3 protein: CASSLIAGGAYNEQFF; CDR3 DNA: TGTGCCAGCAGCCTAATTGCAGGGGGCGCATACAATGAGCAGTTCTTC